The 15 T cell receptor beta chains in this list originate from one sample, sequenced in a study of cytomegalovirus exposure and HLA in healthy donors. It was with 60 Vbeta and 13 Jbeta primers that the PCR ran. TCRdb's copy holds only in-frame clones and misses some; the assay was immunoSEQ multiplex PCR. Counted here are 130,000 or so clones, 80% to 90% occurring once; the ten biggest clones make up approximately 3%. Sample: PBMCs. The origin of the receptors is a woman in her late teens or twenties in good health and CMV-seropositive.

V and J are TRBV5-4 and TRBJ2-2, with D possibly matching TRBD2 (6 bases). The CDR3 is 15 residues long. Deletions cut 4 bases from V and 2 bases from J, with 12 bases between. Per the germline V gene, CDR1 is SGHNT and CDR2 is YYREEE (reference sequence). The CDR3 spells CASSRDFPNTGELFF. In DNA, the CDR3 is TGTGCCAGCAGCCGGGACTTTCCCAACACCGGGGAGCTGTTTTTT.

The rearrangement uses TRBV7-6 and TRBJ2-1; 12 bases map to TRBD2. The junction had 4 bases not matched to a gene; V was cut back by 4 bases and J by 6 bases. Germline V CDR1 and CDR2: SGHVS, FNYEAQ. CDR3 size: 15 residues. CDR3 in amino acids: CASSSTSGGPNEQFF. DNA for the CDR3: TGTGCCAGCAGCTCGACTAGCGGGGGCCCCAATGAGCAGTTCTTC. The variable domain in full, completed from reference TRBV7-6 and TRBJ2-1, reads GAGVSQSPRYKVTKRGQDVALRCDPISGHVSLYWYRQALGQGPEFLTYFNYEAQQDKSGLPNDRFSAERPEGSISTLTIQRTEQRDSAMYRCASSSTSGGPNEQFFGPGTRLTVL.

The chain has TRBV11-2 and TRBJ2-7, with 7 positions matching TRBD1. J was trimmed by 0 bases and V by 6 bases; bases with no gene match: 5. The CDR3 is 14 amino acids. Germline CDR1 and CDR2: SGHAT and FQNNGV. CDR3 nucleotides: TGTGCCAGCAGGACCGGGACAGCCTCCTACGAGCAGTACTTC. Its translation is CASRTGTASYEQYF.

The V gene is TRBV5-6, the J gene TRBJ2-7; D call uncertain. Trimming shortened V by 0 bases and J by 3 bases, and 13 bases separated the two germline ends. This CDR3 contains 15 residues. The germline gives CDR1 SGHDT, CDR2 YYEEEE. The CDR3 sequence is CASSLGTGWLYEQYF. The CDR3 DNA sequence: TGTGCCAGCAGCTTGGGTACCGGGTGGCTCTACGAGCAGTACTTC. Together with reference TRBV5-6 and TRBJ2-7, the CDR3 gives the full variable domain: DAGVTQSPTHLIKTRGQQVTLRCSPKSGHDTVSWYQQALGQGPQFIFQYYEEEERQRGNFPDRFSGHQFPNYSSELNVNALLLGDSALYLCASSLGTGWLYEQYFGPGTRLTVT.

CDR3 coding DNA: TGTGCCAGCAGGGCTCTAGCGGGGGGCAATTACGAGCAGTACTTC. This translates into CASRALAGGNYEQYF. The chain couples TRBV2 to TRBJ2-5, with 11 bases identical to TRBD2. Near its end, the DNA agrees better with TRBJ2-7, so the J call may be wrong. Germline CDR1 and CDR2: SNHLY and FYNNEI. The CDR3 consists of 15 residues.

This clone has a handful of counts. The chain employs TRBV19 and TRBJ1-6, with TRBD1 matching 8 bases. Unmatched junction bases numbered 4, after V lost 5 bases and J lost 13 bases. The germline V gene encodes CDR1 LNHDA and CDR2 SQIVND (reference sequence). The CDR3 spans 12 residues. The CDR3 coding sequence is TGTGCCAGTAGTCCGGGGGACAGGCCCCTCCACTTT. It translates to CASSPGDRPLHF.

This chain links TRBV19 with TRBJ1-2; the D gene is possibly TRBD1 (6 bases). CDR3 size: 13 residues. Germline V CDR1 and CDR2: LNHDA, SQIVND (reference sequence). The V and J ends lost 3 bases and 6 bases respectively, with 11 bases between them. The CDR3 sequence: CASSMAGVDGYTF. The CDR3 DNA follows: TGTGCCAGTAGTATGGCAGGGGTAGATGGCTACACCTTC.

The CDR3 nucleotides read TGCGCCAGCAGCCAACGGACAGGGGACACCGGGGAGCTGTTTTTT. It encodes CASSQRTGDTGELFF. This rearrangement joins TRBV5-1 to TRBJ2-2, with TRBD1 identical over 9 bases. V shed 4 bases, J shed 3 bases, and the junction held 4 bases outside the gene matches. This CDR3 comprises 15 residues. The germline CDR1 and CDR2 sequences are SGHRS and YFSETQ.

V is TRBV4-1 and J is TRBJ1-3; TRBD1 aligns across 10 bases. V was clipped by 1 base and J by 6 bases; unmatched bases: 3. This CDR3 region has 15 residues. Germline CDR1 is MGHRA and CDR2 is YSYEKL. The CDR3 is CASSQVGTGENTIYF. DNA for the CDR3: TGCGCCAGCAGCCAAGTCGGGACAGGGGAAAACACCATATATTTT.

Turning to this clone: Other DNA sequences in this specimen translate into the identical CDR3. The chain employs TRBV6-5 and TRBJ1-6; 8 bases are shared with TRBD1. CDR3 length equals 14 residues. Per germline, CDR1 MNHEY and CDR2 SVGAGI. With V trimmed by 5 bases and J by 7 bases, 4 bases remained unmatched. The CDR3, as DNA: TGTGCCAGCAGTGGACAGGGTGGGAATTCACCCCTCCACTTT. This codes for CASSGQGGNSPLHF.

The chain carries TRBV30 and TRBJ2-1, with TRBD2 matching 11 bases. The CDR3 length is 12 residues. CDR1 and CDR2 from the germline V gene are GTSNPN and SVGIG (reference sequence). Here the CDR3 reads CAVGLAVGEQFF. The CDR3 DNA reads as TGTGCTGTGGGACTAGCGGTTGGTGAGCAGTTCTTC.

The chain couples TRBV5-1 to TRBJ2-7; D unclear. V dropped 3 bases and J dropped 1 base, with 5 bases sitting between them. Germline V gene data show CDR1 as SGHRS and CDR2 as YFSETQ. The CDR3 consists of 12 residues. This chain's CDR3 is CASSSYSYEQYF. In DNA form, the CDR3 reads TGCGCCAGCAGCTCCTATTCCTACGAGCAGTACTTC.

J is TRBJ1-5 and V is TRBV23-1, with D unresolved. TRBV23-1 is designated an ORF whose function remains uncertain. Trimming cost V 0 bases and J 2 bases, with 11 bases left between them. This CDR3 contains 16 residues. Here the CDR3 reads CASSQSERYRNQPQHF. The CDR3 DNA follows: TGCGCCAGCAGTCAATCGGAGAGGTATCGCAATCAGCCCCAGCATTTT.

The chain carries TRBV7-2 and TRBJ2-7, with D possibly TRBD1 on 6 matching bases. Per germline, CDR1 SGHTA and CDR2 FQGNSA. V lost 4 bases to trimming and J lost 3 bases, with 16 bases between them. CDR3 length equals 15 residues. CDR3 coding DNA: TGTGCCAGCAGCTCCCTACAAGACAGGTACTACGAGCAGTACTTC. Its protein is CASSSLQDRYYEQYF. Using reference TRBV7-2 and TRBJ2-7 for the parts outside the CDR3, the full variable domain is GAGVSQSPSNKVTEKGKDVELRCDPISGHTALYWYRQSLGQGLEFLIYFQGNSAPDKSGLPSDRFSAERTGGSVSTLTIQRTQQEDSAVYLCASSSLQDRYYEQYFGPGTRLTVT.

This clone was seen once. The chain carries TRBV6-6 and TRBJ1-1, with D possibly being TRBD1 (6 bases). Germline V gives CDR1 MNHNY, CDR2 SVGAGI (reference sequence). The V and J ends lost 2 bases and 1 base respectively, with 8 bases between them. CDR3 length: 14 residues. CDR3 in amino acids: CASSYGGENTEAFF. In DNA form, the CDR3 reads TGTGCCAGCAGTTACGGGGGCGAGAACACTGAAGCTTTCTTT.